A single sample gave rise to the 24 T cell receptor beta chains below, sequenced in a study of cytomegalovirus exposure and HLA in healthy donors. Clones were read by immunoSEQ multiplex PCR, and TCRdb kept only the in-frame ones, dropping some. The sample lists around 250,000 clones, 90% occurring once. The specimen sequenced was PBMCs. These receptors were taken from a woman younger than 30 in good health and CMV-seronegative.

The chain uses TRBV6-5 and TRBJ1-4, with a possible D match to TRBD1 (6 bases). V lost 4 bases and J lost 0, with 12 bases in between. The CDR3 totals 16 residues. The germline V gene encodes CDR1 MNHEY and CDR2 SVGAGI. CDR3 sequence: CASSSGQPATNEKLFF. DNA for the CDR3: TGTGCCAGCAGTTCTGGACAGCCAGCAACTAATGAAAAACTGTTTTTT.

The chain employs TRBV19 and TRBJ1-2; TRBD1 might be the D (6 bases). Germline V gives CDR1 LNHDA, CDR2 SQIVND (reference sequence). The CDR3 covers 13 residues. V was shortened by 5 bases and J by 4 bases, with 11 bases between the two germline ends. CDR3 protein: CASSPQGPYGYTF. The CDR3 coding sequence is TGTGCCAGTAGTCCACAGGGACCCTATGGCTACACCTTC.

The J gene is TRBJ2-1, the V gene TRBV28; 9 positions agree with TRBD1. There are 15 residues in the CDR3. Germline V gene lookup returns CDR1 MDHEN and CDR2 SYDVKM. V shed 5 bases and J 4 bases; nucleotides not matched to a gene: 6. CDR3: CASSRPGTGYNEQFF. The CDR3 DNA reads as TGTGCCAGCAGTCGGCCCGGGACAGGGTACAATGAGCAGTTCTTC.

The chain recombines TRBV29-1 with TRBJ1-5, with D perhaps matching TRBD1 (5 bases). V dropped 4 bases and J dropped 2 bases, with 9 bases sitting between them. The CDR3 is 13 amino acids. Germline-derived CDR1 and CDR2 are SQVTM and ANQGSEA. The CDR3 nucleotides are TGCAGCGTTGCGGGGGGAGGCAATCAGCCCCAGCATTTT. Protein product: CSVAGGGNQPQHF.

This chain joins TRBV11-2 and TRBJ2-7, with 10 bases fitting TRBD1. The germline V gene encodes CDR1 SGHAT and CDR2 FQNNGV. This CDR3 has 15 amino acids. Trimming removed 5 bases from V and 4 bases from J; junction bases left unmatched: 8. CDR3 sequence: CASSRSWDRGYEQYV. The CDR3, as DNA: TGTGCCAGCAGCCGCTCCTGGGACAGGGGTTACGAGCAGTACGTC.

V and J are TRBV10-1 and TRBJ2-3; 10 bases align to TRBD2. The CDR3 is 15 amino acids. Germline trimming cut 4 bases from V and 6 bases from J; bases unmatched to any gene: 7. In germline, CDR1 is WNHNN, CDR2 SYGVQD (reference sequence). In nucleotides, the CDR3 is TGCGCCAGCAGTGGTATGGCTAGCGGGGGTGATACGCAGTATTTT. Translated: CASSGMASGGDTQYF.

The chain is built from TRBV15 and TRBJ2-7; TRBD1 matches 9 bases. The CDR3 has 14 residues. Germline V gene lookup returns CDR1 LNHNV and CDR2 YYDKDF (reference sequence). Germline trimming cut 3 bases from V and 2 bases from J; bases unmatched to any gene: 2. The CDR3 DNA follows: TGTGCCACCAGCAGGGACAGGGGAACCTACGAGCAGTACTTC. Translation gives CATSRDRGTYEQYF.

The chain joins TRBV4-1 to TRBJ1-2; no clear D gene. The ends were cut back, 1 base at V and 1 base at J, with 4 bases in the middle. The CDR3 totals 13 residues. Per the germline V gene, CDR1 is MGHRA and CDR2 is YSYEKL. The CDR3 DNA reads as TGCGCCAGCAGCCAAGTACTTAACTATGGCTACACCTTC. Its translation: CASSQVLNYGYTF.

The genes are TRBV19 and TRBJ2-3; TRBD1 matches 11 bases. CDR3 length equals 16 residues. Trimming removed 6 bases from V and 2 bases from J; junction bases left unmatched: 7. The V gene's germline CDR1 is LNHDA and CDR2 SQIVND (reference sequence). CDR3 sequence reads: CASSADRGHITDTQYF. CDR3 nucleotides: TGTGCCAGTAGCGCGGACAGGGGGCATATCACAGATACGCAGTATTTT.

The chain links TRBV7-9 to TRBJ1-1; perhaps TRBD1 as D (6 bases). Looked up from germline, CDR1 is SEHNR and CDR2 is FQNEAQ (reference sequence). The length of the CDR3 is 12 residues. V shed 4 bases and J shed 7 bases, with 10 bases lying between them. The CDR3 is CASSYGTREAFF. In nucleotides, the CDR3 is TGTGCCAGCAGCTATGGGACACGTGAAGCTTTCTTT.

This clone was seen once. The chain carries TRBV7-9 and TRBJ2-7; 8 bases map to TRBD1. The CDR3 is 13 amino acids. Losses at the gene ends were 5 bases for V and 5 bases for J; bases not matched to a gene: 5. CDR1 SEHNR and CDR2 FQNEAQ come from the germline V gene (reference sequence). In nucleotides, the CDR3 is TGTGCCAGCAGCCAGACAGGGGAGGACGAGCAGTACTTC. Its translation is CASSQTGEDEQYF.

This rearrangement joins TRBV18 to TRBJ1-5; D uncertain. Germline-derived CDR1 and CDR2 are KGHSH and LQKENI. CDR3 length: 13 residues. V lost 8 bases and J 5 bases, leaving 13 bases between the germline ends. The CDR3 protein is CASATGWDQPQHF. The CDR3 DNA sequence: TGTGCCAGCGCGACGGGTTGGGATCAGCCCCAGCATTTT.

This sequence joins TRBV5-4 and TRBJ1-6; 11 bases are shared with TRBD1. The trim removed 2 bases at V and 4 bases at J, leaving 5 bases unmatched. Per the germline V gene, CDR1 is SGHNT and CDR2 is YYREEE (reference sequence). This CDR3 comprises 17 residues. The CDR3: CASSFPDRGRYNSPLHF. CDR3 nucleotides: TGTGCCAGCAGCTTCCCGGACAGGGGGCGATATAATTCACCCCTCCACTTT.

V gene TRBV4-2 combines with J gene TRBJ2-5; D is possibly TRBD1 (5 bases). The CDR3 is 15 amino acids. Trimming shortened V by 4 bases and J by 2 bases, and 14 bases separated the two germline ends. CDR1 and CDR2 from the germline V gene are LGHNA and YNFKEQ. CDR3 protein: CASSPGKRGQETQYF. For the CDR3, the DNA is TGTGCCAGCAGCCCAGGCAAAAGGGGACAAGAGACCCAGTACTTC.

This chain joins TRBV7-9 and TRBJ1-2, with D perhaps TRBD1 (5 bases). Germline CDR1 reads SEHNR; CDR2 reads FQNEAQ (reference sequence). The CDR3 extends over 15 amino acids. Trimming stripped 1 base from V and 7 bases from J, with 16 bases between. CDR3 nucleotides: TGTGCCAGCAGCTTAGGCTCCGGGGGATCAACTGGCTACACCTTC. Its translation: CASSLGSGGSTGYTF.

The rearrangement uses TRBV5-4 and TRBJ2-5; TRBD2 aligns across 9 bases. After removal of 1 base from V and 3 bases from J, the junction contained 10 bases not matched to a gene. This CDR3 has 17 amino acids. Per germline, CDR1 SGHNT and CDR2 YYREEE (reference sequence). The CDR3 DNA sequence: TGTGCCAGCAGCTTGTTGGTCGCAAAGCGGGGGGAAGAGACCCAGTACTTC. Translation gives CASSLLVAKRGEETQYF.

The chain is built from TRBV6-5 and TRBJ1-1; TRBD1 matches 7 bases. V lost 1 base and J lost 4; bases outside the gene matches: 6. The CDR3 extends over 15 amino acids. CDR1 and CDR2 (germline): MNHEY, SVGAGI. CDR3 bases: TGTGCCAGCAGTTACTTAGAGGGGGCGAGCACTGAAGCTTTCTTT. It codes for CASSYLEGASTEAFF.

This chain joins TRBV28 and TRBJ1-1, with D unclear. The V gene lost 6 bases and the J gene lost 2 bases, with 10 bases spanning the gap. Germline CDR1 is MDHEN and CDR2 is SYDVKM. The CDR3 totals 13 residues. The chain's CDR3 is CASSRTPNTEAFF. Here the CDR3 DNA reads TGTGCCAGCAGCAGGACTCCAAACACTGAAGCTTTCTTT.

V gene TRBV4-3 combines with J gene TRBJ2-1; possible D gene TRBD1, 6 bases. The germline gives CDR1 LGHNA, CDR2 YSLEER. The V end lost 4 bases, the J end lost 8 bases, and 18 bases lay between the germline ends. The CDR3 is 15 residues long. The CDR3 loop reads CASSPRREGVDEQFF. DNA for the CDR3: TGCGCCAGCAGCCCACGAAGAGAGGGGGTTGATGAGCAGTTCTTC.

The chain is built from TRBV5-1 and TRBJ2-5; TRBD1 matches 7 bases. The V and J ends lost 4 bases and 2 bases, in that order; junction bases with no gene match: 2. Germline CDR1 and CDR2: SGHRS and YFSETQ. This CDR3 has 13 residues. The CDR3 loop reads CASSRDRQETQYF. The CDR3 DNA reads as TGCGCCAGCAGCCGGGACAGACAAGAGACCCAGTACTTC.

V and J are TRBV7-2 and TRBJ2-7; D not certain. Germline V gene lookup returns CDR1 SGHTA and CDR2 FQGNSA. The CDR3 spans 13 residues. V lost 6 bases, J lost 0 bases, and 9 bases lay in between. The CDR3 region is CASRKASSYEQYF. CDR3 bases: TGTGCCAGCAGGAAGGCTAGCTCCTACGAGCAGTACTTC.

This chain joins TRBV27 and TRBJ1-1; no definite D call. This CDR3 comprises 13 residues. Germline CDR1 and CDR2: MNHEY and SMNVEV (reference sequence). The V end was cut by 3 bases, the J end by 4 bases, with 9 bases between. The DNA for the CDR3 is TGTGCCAGCAGTTTTCTGGGGAGCACTGAAGCTTTCTTT. Encoded protein: CASSFLGSTEAFF.

The chain is built from TRBV6-6 and TRBJ1-5; no definite D call. The CDR3 is 16 residues long. CDR1 is MNHNY, CDR2 SVGAGI, per germline (reference sequence). The ends were cut back, 0 bases at V and 3 bases at J, with 12 bases in the middle. CDR3 sequence (DNA): TGTGCCAGCAGTTACTCGAGACTGCCCGCCAATCAGCCCCAGCATTTT. Translating it yields CASSYSRLPANQPQHF.

In the case of this clone: Sequence at one end of the junction differs from germline and may be a read error. The chain carries TRBV28 and TRBJ1-6; D call uncertain. The CDR3 loop spans 17 amino acids. Germline loops: CDR1 MDHEN, CDR2 SYDVKM. This CDR3 is CASSSSSESSYNLPLHF. DNA of the CDR3: TGTGCCAGCAGTTCCTCGTCGGAGAGCTCCTATAATTTACCCCTCCACTTT.